This TCR beta chain comes out of a study of early T cells in non-severe SARS-CoV-2 infection. Study overall: It was bulk RNA from unsorted whole blood that was sequenced, and the chains were unpaired.

TCRdb re-called the 5' RACE reads through MiXCR, storing one row per CDR3 protein. Altogether roughly 50,000 distinct CDR3 sequences are present, roughly 7.8% being singletons, with the ten largest covering under 12%. V was pared by 10 bases and J by 8 bases, with 16 bases between. Germline V gene sequence: CDR1 SGDLS, CDR2 YYNGEE. The CDR3 extends over 12 amino acids. V is TRBV9 and J is TRBJ2-1; D uncertain. This TCR was recovered from an adult who was a healthcare worker with PCR-confirmed SARS-CoV-2 infection or an uninfected control (not recorded which). The source was whole blood, collected at baseline. The CDR3 spells CAQQVGPDEQFF. The CDR3 nucleotides read TGTGCCCAGCAGGTAGGACCGGATGAGCAGTTCTTC.